The next 13 T cell receptor beta chains were all read from a single sample in a study of chemoradiotherapy in HPV16-positive cancers. The protocol was immunoSEQ multiplex PCR, while the TCRdb copy is restricted to in-frame clones and leaves out a portion. The sample has tens of thousands of clones, roughly 77% seen once; the top ten hold 3% to 4%. This sample comprised blood, obtained from a patient who underwent chemoradiotherapy. The receptors shown here come from a human donor with HPV-associated anogenital cancer.

The gene calls are TRBV4-1 and TRBJ1-6; 7 bases agree with TRBD1. The CDR3 totals 16 residues. The V gene's germline CDR1 is MGHRA and CDR2 YSYEKL. The ends lost 1 base at V and 7 bases at J; junction bases unmatched: 7. The CDR3 sequence: CASSQVLTGFNSPLHF. The CDR3 DNA sequence: TGCGCCAGCAGCCAAGTTTTGACAGGGTTCAATTCACCCCTCCACTTT.

V usage is TRBV7-8 and J usage is TRBJ1-1; no firm D call. Trimming shortened V by 2 bases and J by 0 bases, and 7 bases separated the two germline ends. The CDR3 length is 14 residues. Per germline, CDR1 SGHVS and CDR2 FQNEAQ. The CDR3 here is CASSLTEVNTEAFF. The CDR3 nucleotides read TGTGCCAGCAGCTTAACCGAGGTGAACACTGAAGCTTTCTTT.

The chain employs TRBV18 and TRBJ2-1; 8 nucleotides match TRBD2. From germline, CDR1 is KGHSH and CDR2 LQKENI. The CDR3 has 16 residues. The junction had 9 bases not matched to a gene; V was cut back by 6 bases and J by 2 bases. The CDR3 sequence is CASSGASGGAYNEQFF. CDR3 DNA sequence: TGTGCCAGCTCCGGGGCCAGCGGGGGCGCCTACAATGAGCAGTTCTTC.

The J gene is TRBJ2-2, the V gene TRBV27; possibly TRBD1 or TRBD2 for D (5 bases each). This CDR3 is built from 16 residues. Germline V gene lookup returns CDR1 MNHEY and CDR2 SMNVEV (reference sequence). V lost 7 bases, J lost 2 bases, and 17 bases lay in between. This CDR3 reads CASTLIGATNTGELFF. The CDR3 DNA is TGTGCCAGCACCCTGATCGGGGCAACTAACACCGGGGAGCTGTTTTTT.

The rearrangement uses TRBV6-5 and TRBJ2-4; 10 bases map to TRBD1. The CDR3 covers 15 residues. Germline CDR1 MNHEY, CDR2 SVGAGI. V lost 0 bases to trimming and J lost 5 bases; unmatched junction nucleotides: 1. The CDR3 region has the DNA TGTGCCAGCAGTTACTCAGGACAGGGGGAAAACATTCAGTACTTC. Translating gives CASSYSGQGENIQYF.

A single count supports this clone. This sequence joins TRBV6-6 and TRBJ2-4; D is perhaps TRBD2 (6 bases). This CDR3 has 15 residues. Looked up from germline, CDR1 is MNHNY and CDR2 is SVGAGI (reference sequence). The germline V and J ends were trimmed by 4 bases and 7 bases, with 17 bases remaining between them. In DNA form, the CDR3 reads TGTGCCAGCAGTTTGGAGGGGCTCGTGCAGAACATTCAGTACTTC. It is translated as CASSLEGLVQNIQYF.

This chain joins TRBV5-1 and TRBJ2-5; 9 nucleotides match TRBD1. Germline V gives CDR1 SGHRS, CDR2 YFSETQ. After removal of 0 bases from V and 5 bases from J, the junction contained 8 bases not matched to a gene. This CDR3 has 16 amino acids. CDR3 region: CASSLVMRGQGETQYF. DNA of the CDR3: TGCGCCAGCAGCTTGGTGATGCGCGGACAGGGGGAGACCCAGTACTTC.

The gene calls are TRBV7-3 and TRBJ2-3; the match to TRBD1 covers 8 bases. The CDR3 has 18 residues. Germline V lookup: CDR1 SGHTA, CDR2 FQGTGA. The V and J ends lost 5 bases and 0 bases, in that order; junction bases with no gene match: 13. CDR3 nucleotide sequence: TGTGCCAGCAGCAAAACAGGGGGTCTTTACACTAGCACAGATACGCAGTATTTT. Amino acids: CASSKTGGLYTSTDTQYF.

The sample holds a few counts of this clone. The rearrangement links TRBV2 to TRBJ1-3, with TRBD1 identical over 7 bases. Germline values: CDR1 SNHLY, CDR2 FYNNEI. V shed 6 bases, J shed 4 bases, and the junction held 3 bases outside the gene matches. The CDR3 totals 13 residues. Here the CDR3 DNA reads TGTGCCAGCAGCGGGACAGACGGAAACACCATATATTTT. The encoded protein is CASSGTDGNTIYF.

This clone was seen only a few times. The chain carries TRBV13 and TRBJ1-1; no reliable D call. The V gene's germline CDR1 is PRHDT and CDR2 FYEKMQ (reference sequence). The CDR3 is made up of 13 amino acids. Trimming cost V 5 bases and J 4 bases, with 11 bases left between them. The CDR3 here is CASSRPESTEAFF. The DNA for the CDR3 is TGTGCCAGCAGCCGCCCAGAGAGCACTGAAGCTTTCTTT.

The V call is TRBV6-5, the J call TRBJ2-1; D unresolved. V was trimmed by 2 bases and J by 11 bases, leaving 10 bases between them. Germline-derived CDR1 and CDR2 are MNHEY and SVGAGI. CDR3 size: 12 residues. CDR3 sequence (DNA): TGTGCCAGCAGTTACGAAGGGCGTCAGCAGTTCTTC. The encoded protein is CASSYEGRQQFF.

This clone occurred once. The CDR3 coding sequence is TGTGCCAGCAGCACCGAGGCGGATCCGACTCGTCGGAATTCACCCCTCCACTTT. Residues: CASSTEADPTRRNSPLHF. J is TRBJ1-6 and V is TRBV7-9; D remains ambiguous. Germline loops: CDR1 SEHNR, CDR2 FQNEAQ (reference sequence). V lost 5 bases to trimming and J lost 7 bases, with 24 bases between them. The CDR3 length is 18 residues.

The chain combines TRBV5-1 with TRBJ1-4; D remains unclear. The V gene lost 0 bases and the J gene lost 3 bases, with 6 bases spanning the gap. The CDR3 is 14 amino acids. Germline V gene lookup returns CDR1 SGHRS and CDR2 YFSETQ. The CDR3 sequence is CASSLEQANEKLFF. The CDR3 DNA follows: TGCGCCAGCAGCTTGGAGCAGGCTAATGAAAAACTGTTTTTT.